The 5 T cell receptor beta chains reported below all come from one sample, sequenced in a study of graft-versus-host responses after intestinal transplantation. Assay used: immunoSEQ multiplex PCR; TCRdb lists only in-frame clones, some missing. Of tens of thousands of clones detected, 90% to 95% appear once; the ten largest clones hold about 5.5%. The sample consisted of PBMCs, taken roughly 760 days after a first intestinal transplant, on the day of a second. Receptor source: a human patient who received an intestinal transplant, so some T cells may come from the graft donor.

The rearrangement uses TRBV5-1 and TRBJ2-7; 8 bases line up with TRBD2. Germline CDR1 and CDR2: SGHRS and YFSETQ. With 2 bases clipped from V and 0 bases from J, the junction kept 16 bases outside the gene matches. This CDR3 spans 19 amino acids. CDR3 nucleotides: TGCGCCAGCAGCTTTGTCACAGCAGCGGGAGTGGGGGGCTCCTACGAGCAGTACTTC. Amino acid sequence: CASSFVTAAGVGGSYEQYF.

The chain combines TRBV7-3 with TRBJ2-1, with 10 bases fitting TRBD2. Germline CDR1 SGHTA, CDR2 FQGTGA. This CDR3 contains 14 residues. Trimming took 2 bases from V and 7 from J; bases not matched to a gene: 2. CDR3: CASSLLAGVNEQFF. DNA of the CDR3: TGTGCCAGCAGCTTACTAGCGGGAGTTAATGAGCAGTTCTTC. Full variable domain (rest looked up from reference TRBV7-3 and TRBJ2-1): GAGVSQTPSNKVTEKGKYVELRCDPISGHTALYWYRQSLGQGPEFLIYFQGTGAADDSGLPNDRFFAVRPEGSVSTLKIQRTERGDSAVYLCASSLLAGVNEQFFGPGTRLTVL.

The chain links TRBV27 to TRBJ2-7, with TRBD2 matching over 10 bases. Trimming removed 6 bases from V and 5 bases from J; junction bases left unmatched: 7. Per germline, CDR1 MNHEY and CDR2 SMNVEV (reference sequence). This CDR3 has 14 residues. CDR3 DNA: TGTGCCAGCAGACTAGAGCTAGCGGGAGACGAGCAGTACTTC. Translation: CASRLELAGDEQYF.

This chain joins TRBV7-2 and TRBJ2-1; no firm D call. Germline V CDR1 and CDR2: SGHTA, FQGNSA. V was trimmed by 6 bases and J by 0 bases, leaving 15 bases between them. The CDR3 has 16 amino acids. In DNA, the CDR3 is TGTGCCAGCAGTGGTATGCGCTTCCCCTCCTACAATGAGCAGTTCTTC. The encoded protein is CASSGMRFPSYNEQFF.

The chain employs TRBV30 and TRBJ2-1; D remains unclear. Germline CDR1 reads GTSNPN; CDR2 reads SVGIG (reference sequence). V was cut by 7 bases and J by 10 bases, with 20 bases left in between. CDR3 length: 13 amino acids. CDR3: CASVPGPREEQFF. CDR3 DNA sequence: TGTGCCTCGGTACCAGGTCCAAGGGAAGAGCAGTTCTTC.